Listed below are T cell receptor beta chains from one sample, sequenced in a study of blood T cell repertoires in COVID-19. Sequencing was performed with immunoSEQ multiplex PCR; in TCRdb, only in-frame clones are kept and a portion is missing. The profile covers a few hundred thousand clones, with around nine tenths appearing a single time and approximately 10% taken by the ten largest. The sample comprised PBMCs or T cells enriched from blood (not recorded which). The receptor set was obtained from a woman between 50 and 59 years old who had recovered from COVID-19. CDR3s include the opening cysteine and the closing phenylalanine or tryptophan. Each record gives: J gene, D gene, V gene, clone size, CDR3 protein, CDR3 DNA. A D gene is named only where the DNA matches it firmly. For some rows the clone size is stated as once, few or many, or as a class when expanded; others skip it.

j_gene: TRBJ1-5
d_gene: -
v_gene: TRBV2
abundance: -
CDR3aa: CASRMGLNQPQHF
CDR3nt: TGTGCCAGTAGGATGGGGCTTAATCAGCCCCAGCATTTT

j_gene: TRBJ1-2
d_gene: TRBD1
v_gene: TRBV2
abundance: -
CDR3aa: CASNVGRTGTYGYTF
CDR3nt: TGTGCCAGCAATGTTGGCAGGACAGGGACATATGGCTACACCTTC

j_gene: TRBJ2-7
d_gene: TRBD1
v_gene: TRBV6-2/TRBV6-3
abundance: -
CDR3aa: CASSYSLGQPEQYF
CDR3nt: TGTGCCAGCAGTTACTCATTGGGACAGCCAGAGCAGTACTTC

j_gene: TRBJ1-1
d_gene: -
v_gene: TRBV7-2
abundance: once
CDR3aa: CASSSWTGEAFF
CDR3nt: TGTGCCAGCAGCTCATGGACGGGAGAAGCTTTCTTT

j_gene: TRBJ1-5
d_gene: -
v_gene: TRBV28
abundance: few
CDR3aa: CASSLWDIRSNQPQHF
CDR3nt: TGTGCCAGCAGTTTATGGGACATCCGTAGCAATCAGCCCCAGCATTTT

j_gene: TRBJ1-1
d_gene: -
v_gene: TRBV6-4
abundance: few
CDR3aa: CASSETSRPEAFF
CDR3nt: TGTGCCAGCAGTGAAACATCTCGTCCTGAAGCTTTCTTT

j_gene: TRBJ1-5
d_gene: TRBD1
v_gene: TRBV2
abundance: -
CDR3aa: CASSGGDSKNQPQHF
CDR3nt: TGTGCCAGCAGTGGTGGGGACAGCAAGAATCAGCCCCAGCATTTT

j_gene: TRBJ2-1
d_gene: TRBD2
v_gene: TRBV2
abundance: -
CDR3aa: CASSPGTTYNEQFF
CDR3nt: TGTGCCAGCAGTCCCGGGACTACCTACAATGAGCAGTTCTTC

j_gene: TRBJ1-1
d_gene: TRBD1
v_gene: TRBV3-1/TRBV3-2
abundance: -
CDR3aa: CASSQRQGRQTEAFF
CDR3nt: TGTGCCAGCAGCCAACGACAGGGGAGACAGACTGAAGCTTTCTTT

j_gene: TRBJ1-1
d_gene: -
v_gene: TRBV12-5
abundance: -
CDR3aa: CASGLLDKGLNTEAFF
CDR3nt: TGTGCTAGTGGTTTGCTAGACAAGGGGCTAAACACTGAAGCTTTCTTT

j_gene: TRBJ1-5
d_gene: -
v_gene: TRBV5-1
abundance: once
CDR3aa: CASRAGVGGNQPQHF
CDR3nt: TGCGCCAGCAGGGCAGGGGTGGGTGGCAATCAGCCCCAGCATTTT

j_gene: TRBJ2-4
d_gene: -
v_gene: TRBV5-1
abundance: -
CDR3aa: CASSLDSSYNIQYF
CDR3nt: TGCGCCAGCAGCTTGGACAGTTCATACAACATTCAGTACTTC

j_gene: TRBJ2-3
d_gene: -
v_gene: TRBV4-2
abundance: -
CDR3aa: CASSQERLGSTDTQYF
CDR3nt: TGTGCCAGCAGCCAAGAGAGACTAGGAAGCACAGATACGCAGTATTTT

j_gene: TRBJ2-3
d_gene: TRBD2
v_gene: TRBV28
abundance: few
CDR3aa: CASSSGGGESDTQYF
CDR3nt: TGTGCCAGCAGTTCGGGCGGGGGGGAGTCAGATACGCAGTATTTT

j_gene: TRBJ1-6
d_gene: -
v_gene: TRBV7-2
abundance: -
CDR3aa: CASSQMSNSPLHF
CDR3nt: TGTGCCAGCAGCCAAATGTCCAATTCACCCCTCCACTTT

j_gene: TRBJ1-2
d_gene: -
v_gene: TRBV15
abundance: -
CDR3aa: CATSTQTTPGYGYTF
CDR3nt: TGTGCCACCAGCACCCAAACCACCCCAGGCTATGGCTACACCTTC

j_gene: TRBJ2-6
d_gene: -
v_gene: TRBV7-2
abundance: -
CDR3aa: CASSLDNSGANVLTF
CDR3nt: TGTGCCAGCAGCTTAGACAACTCTGGGGCCAACGTCCTGACTTTC

j_gene: TRBJ1-2
d_gene: -
v_gene: TRBV28
abundance: -
CDR3aa: CASRTGGTYGYTF
CDR3nt: TGTGCCAGCAGGACAGGAGGAACCTATGGCTACACCTTC

j_gene: TRBJ2-5
d_gene: TRBD2
v_gene: TRBV6-2/TRBV6-3
abundance: -
CDR3aa: CASSYPASGGARETQYF
CDR3nt: TGTGCCAGCAGTTACCCCGCTAGCGGGGGGGCCAGGGAGACCCAGTACTTC

j_gene: TRBJ1-3
d_gene: -
v_gene: TRBV3-1/TRBV3-2
abundance: -
CDR3aa: CASSQVGGALGNTIYF
CDR3nt: TGTGCCAGCAGCCAAGTTGGGGGGGCACTTGGAAACACCATATATTTT

j_gene: TRBJ2-7
d_gene: -
v_gene: TRBV2
abundance: once
CDR3aa: CASRKNPLRTGSYEQYF
CDR3nt: TGTGCCAGCAGGAAAAACCCCCTCCGGACTGGCTCCTACGAGCAGTACTTC

j_gene: TRBJ2-7
d_gene: TRBD1
v_gene: TRBV5-1
abundance: -
CDR3aa: CASSLSGGTSEQYF
CDR3nt: TGCGCCAGCAGCTTGTCAGGGGGCACTTCCGAGCAGTACTTC

j_gene: TRBJ1-2
d_gene: -
v_gene: TRBV10-3
abundance: -
CDR3aa: CAIREGTNYGYTF
CDR3nt: TGTGCCATCCGGGAGGGGACTAACTATGGCTACACCTTC

j_gene: TRBJ1-2
d_gene: -
v_gene: TRBV28
abundance: -
CDR3aa: CASSTGRPPGYTF
CDR3nt: TGTGCCAGCTCAACCGGGAGGCCTCCTGGCTACACCTTC

j_gene: TRBJ1-4
d_gene: TRBD1
v_gene: TRBV7-3
abundance: -
CDR3aa: CASSKGTGGLEKLFF
CDR3nt: TGTGCCAGCAGCAAAGGGACAGGGGGCCTCGAAAAACTGTTTTTT

j_gene: TRBJ2-7
d_gene: -
v_gene: TRBV7-9
abundance: -
CDR3aa: CASSLSRTTDEQYF
CDR3nt: TGTGCCAGCAGCTTGTCGAGGACTACGGACGAGCAGTACTTC

j_gene: TRBJ1-1
d_gene: -
v_gene: TRBV3-1/TRBV3-2
abundance: -
CDR3aa: CASSHGGNTEAFF
CDR3nt: TGTGCCAGCAGCCACGGGGGGAACACTGAAGCTTTCTTT

j_gene: TRBJ2-7
d_gene: TRBD2
v_gene: TRBV16
abundance: -
CDR3aa: CASSHSRSGGEQYF
CDR3nt: TGTGCCAGCAGCCATTCGAGGTCGGGGGGCGAGCAGTACTTC

j_gene: TRBJ1-2
d_gene: -
v_gene: TRBV7-9
abundance: -
CDR3aa: CASSLNHPRGHGYTF
CDR3nt: TGTGCCAGCAGCCTTAACCACCCCAGGGGCCATGGCTACACCTTC

j_gene: TRBJ2-1
d_gene: TRBD2
v_gene: TRBV7-9
abundance: -
CDR3aa: CASIRAGTIALGEQFF
CDR3nt: TGTGCCAGCATTCGGGCCGGGACTATAGCCCTAGGTGAGCAGTTCTTC